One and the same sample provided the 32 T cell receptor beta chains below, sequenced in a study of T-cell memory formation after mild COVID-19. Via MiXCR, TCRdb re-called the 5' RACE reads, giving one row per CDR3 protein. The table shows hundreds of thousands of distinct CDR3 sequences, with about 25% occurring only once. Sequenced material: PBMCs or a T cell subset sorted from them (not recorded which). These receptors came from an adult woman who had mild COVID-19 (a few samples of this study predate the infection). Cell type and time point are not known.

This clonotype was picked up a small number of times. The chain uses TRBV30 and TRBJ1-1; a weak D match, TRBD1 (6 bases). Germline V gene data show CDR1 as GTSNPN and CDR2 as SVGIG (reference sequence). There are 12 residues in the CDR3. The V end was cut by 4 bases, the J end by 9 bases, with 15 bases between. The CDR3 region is CAWIPAGAQAFF. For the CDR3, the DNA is TGTGCCTGGATCCCCGCAGGGGCTCAAGCTTTCTTT.

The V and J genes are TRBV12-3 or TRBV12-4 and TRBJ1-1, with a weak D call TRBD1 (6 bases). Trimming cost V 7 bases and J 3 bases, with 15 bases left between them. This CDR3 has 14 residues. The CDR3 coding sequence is TGTGCCAGCATCCAAAAGGACAGCTACACTGAAGCTTTCTTT. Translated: CASIQKDSYTEAFF.

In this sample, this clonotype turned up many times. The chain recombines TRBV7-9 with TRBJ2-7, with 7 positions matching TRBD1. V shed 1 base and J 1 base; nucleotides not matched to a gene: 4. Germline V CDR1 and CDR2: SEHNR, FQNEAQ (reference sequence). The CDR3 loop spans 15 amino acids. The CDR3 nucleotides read TGTGCCAGCAGCTTAGAGGGGACAGTTTCCTACGAGCAGTACTTC. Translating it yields CASSLEGTVSYEQYF.

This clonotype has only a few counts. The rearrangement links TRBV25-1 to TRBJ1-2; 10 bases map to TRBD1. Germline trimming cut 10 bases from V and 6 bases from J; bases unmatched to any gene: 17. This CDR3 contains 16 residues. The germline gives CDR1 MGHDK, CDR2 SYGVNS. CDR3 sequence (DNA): TGTGCCACCGAAGGAAACCCGGACAGGGGGTTCCATGGCTACACCTTC. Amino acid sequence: CATEGNPDRGFHGYTF.

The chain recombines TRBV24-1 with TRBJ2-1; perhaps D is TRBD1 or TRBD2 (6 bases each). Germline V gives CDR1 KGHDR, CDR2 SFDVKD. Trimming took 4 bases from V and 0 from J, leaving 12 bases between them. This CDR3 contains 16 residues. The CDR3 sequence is CATSDRGGSSYNEQFF. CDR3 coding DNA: TGTGCCACCAGTGACCGAGGGGGGAGCTCCTACAATGAGCAGTTCTTC.

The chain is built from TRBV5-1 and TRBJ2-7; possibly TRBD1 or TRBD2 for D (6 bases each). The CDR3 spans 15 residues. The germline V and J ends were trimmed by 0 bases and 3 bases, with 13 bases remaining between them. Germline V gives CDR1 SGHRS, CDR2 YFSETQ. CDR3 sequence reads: CASSLDGGNVYEQYF. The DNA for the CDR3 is TGCGCCAGCAGCTTGGACGGGGGCAACGTCTACGAGCAGTACTTC.

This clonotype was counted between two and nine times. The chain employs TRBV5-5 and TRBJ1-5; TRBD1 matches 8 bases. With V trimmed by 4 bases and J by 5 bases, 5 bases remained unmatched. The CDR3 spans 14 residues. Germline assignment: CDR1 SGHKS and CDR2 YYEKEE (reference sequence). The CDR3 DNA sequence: TGTGCCAGCAGCCCCCGGGGACAGGATCAGCCCCAGCATTTT. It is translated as CASSPRGQDQPQHF.

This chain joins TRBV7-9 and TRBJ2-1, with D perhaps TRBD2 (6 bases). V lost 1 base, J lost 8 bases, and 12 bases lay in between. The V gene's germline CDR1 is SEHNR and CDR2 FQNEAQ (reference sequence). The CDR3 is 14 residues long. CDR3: CASSLGFGGDEQFF. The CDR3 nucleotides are TGTGCCAGCAGCTTAGGTTTTGGAGGGGATGAGCAGTTCTTC.

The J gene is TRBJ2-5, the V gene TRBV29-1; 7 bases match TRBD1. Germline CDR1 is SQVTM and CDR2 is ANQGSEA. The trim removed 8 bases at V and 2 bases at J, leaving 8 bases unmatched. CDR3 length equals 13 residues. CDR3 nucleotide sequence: TGCAGCACCCGGGACAGTTCACAAGAGACCCAGTACTTC. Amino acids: CSTRDSSQETQYF.

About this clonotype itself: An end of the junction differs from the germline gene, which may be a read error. In DNA, the CDR3 is TGTGCCAGCAGCGTCGGGACACAAGCTTTATTT. Translated: CASSVGTQALF. This chain links TRBV7-9 with TRBJ1-1, with D perhaps TRBD1 (6 bases). The length of the CDR3 is 11 residues. Germline-derived CDR1 and CDR2 are SEHNR and FQNEAQ (reference sequence).

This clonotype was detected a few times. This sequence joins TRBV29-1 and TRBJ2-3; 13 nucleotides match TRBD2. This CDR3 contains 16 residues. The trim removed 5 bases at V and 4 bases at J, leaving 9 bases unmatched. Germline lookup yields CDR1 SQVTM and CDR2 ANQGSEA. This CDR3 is CSVPGLAGVDSDTQYF. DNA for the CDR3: TGCAGCGTTCCCGGACTAGCGGGAGTCGATTCAGATACGCAGTATTTT.

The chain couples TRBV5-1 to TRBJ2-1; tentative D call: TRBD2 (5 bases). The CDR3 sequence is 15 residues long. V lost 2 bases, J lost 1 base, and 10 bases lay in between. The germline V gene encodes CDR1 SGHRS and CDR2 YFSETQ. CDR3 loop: CASSFSVGSYNEQFF. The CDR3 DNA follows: TGCGCCAGCAGCTTTAGCGTCGGGTCCTACAATGAGCAGTTCTTC.

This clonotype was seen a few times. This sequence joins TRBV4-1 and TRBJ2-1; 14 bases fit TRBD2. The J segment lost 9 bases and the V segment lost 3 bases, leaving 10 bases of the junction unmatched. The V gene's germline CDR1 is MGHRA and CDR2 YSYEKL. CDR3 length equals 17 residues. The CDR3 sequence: CASSHDPGLAGVGEQFF. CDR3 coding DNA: TGCGCCAGCAGCCATGACCCGGGACTAGCGGGAGTGGGTGAGCAGTTCTTC.

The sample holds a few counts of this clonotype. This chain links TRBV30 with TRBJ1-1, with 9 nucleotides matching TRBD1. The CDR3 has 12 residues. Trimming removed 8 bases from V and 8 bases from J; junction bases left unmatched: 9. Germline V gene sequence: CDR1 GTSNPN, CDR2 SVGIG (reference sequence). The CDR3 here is CAGDRGTSEAFF. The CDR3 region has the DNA TGTGCCGGAGACAGGGGGACATCCGAAGCTTTCTTT. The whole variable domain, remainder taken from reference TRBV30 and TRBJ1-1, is SQTIHQWPATLVQPVGSPLSLECTVEGTSNPNLYWYRQAAGRGLQLLFYSVGIGQISSEVPQNLSASRPQDRQFILSSKKLLLSDSGFYLCAGDRGTSEAFFGQGTRLTVV.

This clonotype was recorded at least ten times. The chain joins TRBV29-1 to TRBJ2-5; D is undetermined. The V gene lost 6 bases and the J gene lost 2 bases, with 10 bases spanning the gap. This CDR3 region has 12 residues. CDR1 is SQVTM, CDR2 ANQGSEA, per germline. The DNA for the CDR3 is TGCAGCGTGGCTAAGGGACAAGAGACCCAGTACTTC. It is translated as CSVAKGQETQYF. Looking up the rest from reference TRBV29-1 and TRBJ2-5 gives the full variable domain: SAVISQKPSRDICQRGTSLTIQCQVDSQVTMMFWYRQQPGQSLTLIATANQGSEATYESGFVIDKFPISRPNLTFSTLTVSNMSPEDSSIYLCSVAKGQETQYFGPGTRLLVL.

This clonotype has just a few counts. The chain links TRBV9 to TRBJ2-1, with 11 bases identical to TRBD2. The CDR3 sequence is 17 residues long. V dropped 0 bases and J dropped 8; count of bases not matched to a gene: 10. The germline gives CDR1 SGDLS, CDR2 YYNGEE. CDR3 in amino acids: CASSVATSGNRLHEQFF. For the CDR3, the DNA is TGTGCCAGCAGCGTAGCGACTAGCGGGAACCGCCTCCATGAGCAGTTCTTC.

CDR3 in amino acids: CATSDFRQGDTQYF. CDR3 nucleotides: TGTGCCACCAGTGATTTCCGACAGGGAGATACGCAGTATTTT. V is TRBV24-1 and J is TRBJ2-3; 7 bases map to TRBD1. V gave up 1 base and J gave up 5 bases; unmatched junction bases: 2. CDR1 is KGHDR, CDR2 SFDVKD, per germline. The CDR3 runs to 14 residues.

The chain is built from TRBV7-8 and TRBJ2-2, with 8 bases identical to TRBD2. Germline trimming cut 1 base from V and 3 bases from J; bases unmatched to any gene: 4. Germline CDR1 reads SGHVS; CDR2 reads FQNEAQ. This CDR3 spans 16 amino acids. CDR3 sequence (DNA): TGTGCCAGCAGCTTAGAAGGCGGGGGGTACACCGGGGAGCTGTTTTTT. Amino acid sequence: CASSLEGGGYTGELFF.

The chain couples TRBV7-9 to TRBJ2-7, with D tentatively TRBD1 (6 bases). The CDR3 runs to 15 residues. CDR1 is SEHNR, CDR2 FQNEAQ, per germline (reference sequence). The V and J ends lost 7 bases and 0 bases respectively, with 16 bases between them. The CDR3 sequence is CASITTGLNSYEQYF. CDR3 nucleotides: TGTGCCAGCATCACGACAGGCCTTAACTCCTACGAGCAGTACTTC.

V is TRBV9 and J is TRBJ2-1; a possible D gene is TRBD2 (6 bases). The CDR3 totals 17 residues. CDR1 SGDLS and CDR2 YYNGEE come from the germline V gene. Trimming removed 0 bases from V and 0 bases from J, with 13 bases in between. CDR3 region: CASSVGEVWGSYNEQFF. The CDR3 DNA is TGTGCCAGCAGCGTAGGGGAGGTTTGGGGCTCCTACAATGAGCAGTTCTTC.

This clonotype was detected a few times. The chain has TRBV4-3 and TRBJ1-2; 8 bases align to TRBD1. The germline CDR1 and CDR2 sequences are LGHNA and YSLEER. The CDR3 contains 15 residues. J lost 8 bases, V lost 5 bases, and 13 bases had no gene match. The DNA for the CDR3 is TGCGCCAGCAGCGAAAGGACAGGGATGATCGGAGGCTACACCTTC. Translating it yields CASSERTGMIGGYTF.

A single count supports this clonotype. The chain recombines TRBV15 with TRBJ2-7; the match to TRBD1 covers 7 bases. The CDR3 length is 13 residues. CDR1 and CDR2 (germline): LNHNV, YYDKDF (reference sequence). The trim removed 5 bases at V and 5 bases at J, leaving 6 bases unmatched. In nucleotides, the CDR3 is TGTGCCACCAGCTTGGGACAGAACAACGAGCAGTACTTC. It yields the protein CATSLGQNNEQYF.

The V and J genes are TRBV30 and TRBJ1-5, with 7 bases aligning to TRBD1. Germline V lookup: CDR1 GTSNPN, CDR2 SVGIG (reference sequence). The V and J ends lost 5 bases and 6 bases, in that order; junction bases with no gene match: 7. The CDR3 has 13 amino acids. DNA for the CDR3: TGTGCCTGGCACAGGGGAAAGGGTCAGCCCCAGCATTTT. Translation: CAWHRGKGQPQHF.

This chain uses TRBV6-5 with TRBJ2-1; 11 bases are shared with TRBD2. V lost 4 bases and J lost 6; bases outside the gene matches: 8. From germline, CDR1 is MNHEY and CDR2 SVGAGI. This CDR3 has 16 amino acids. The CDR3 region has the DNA TGTGCCAGCAGTTTTCCCACTAGCGGGAGAGTCAATGAGCAGTTCTTC. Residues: CASSFPTSGRVNEQFF.

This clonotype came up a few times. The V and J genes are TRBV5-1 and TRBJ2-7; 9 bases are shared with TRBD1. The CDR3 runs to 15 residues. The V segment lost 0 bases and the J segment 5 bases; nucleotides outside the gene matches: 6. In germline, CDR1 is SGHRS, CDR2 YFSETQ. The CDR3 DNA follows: TGCGCCAGCAGCTTGGTGGGGACAGGGAGCCACGAGCAGTACTTC. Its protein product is CASSLVGTGSHEQYF.

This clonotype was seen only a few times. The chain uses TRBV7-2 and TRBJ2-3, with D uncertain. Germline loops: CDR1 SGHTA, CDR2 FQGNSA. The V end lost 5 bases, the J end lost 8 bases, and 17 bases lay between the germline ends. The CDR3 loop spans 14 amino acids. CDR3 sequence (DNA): TGTGCCAGCAGCGGTAGACTCGCTTTGGGTACGCAGTATTTT. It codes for CASSGRLALGTQYF.

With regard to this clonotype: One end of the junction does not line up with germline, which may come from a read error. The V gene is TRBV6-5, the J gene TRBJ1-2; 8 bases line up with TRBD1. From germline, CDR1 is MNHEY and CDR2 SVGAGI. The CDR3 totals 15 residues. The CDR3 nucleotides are TGTGCCAGCAGTCCCCGGACAGGGTTTAACTGTGGCTACACCTTC. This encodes CASSPRTGFNCGYTF.

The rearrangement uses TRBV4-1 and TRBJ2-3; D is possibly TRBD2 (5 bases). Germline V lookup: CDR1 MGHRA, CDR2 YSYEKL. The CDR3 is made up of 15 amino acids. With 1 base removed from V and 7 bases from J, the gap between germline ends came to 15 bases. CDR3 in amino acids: CASSQVLSSPNTQYF. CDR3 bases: TGCGCCAGCAGCCAAGTCTTATCTAGCCCCAATACGCAGTATTTT.

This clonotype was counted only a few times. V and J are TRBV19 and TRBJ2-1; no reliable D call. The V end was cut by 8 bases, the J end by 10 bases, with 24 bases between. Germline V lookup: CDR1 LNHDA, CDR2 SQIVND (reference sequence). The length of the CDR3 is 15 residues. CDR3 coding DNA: TGTGCCAGTGTTTCTGTGTCGTTAGCTGAAGGCGAGCAGTTCTTC. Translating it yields CASVSVSLAEGEQFF.

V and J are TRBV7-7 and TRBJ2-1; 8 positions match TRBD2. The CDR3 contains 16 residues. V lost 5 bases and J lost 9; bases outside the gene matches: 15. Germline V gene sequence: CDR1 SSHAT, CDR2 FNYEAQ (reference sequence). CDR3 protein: CASSGMERGPITEQFF. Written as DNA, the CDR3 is TGTGCCAGCAGCGGGATGGAGCGGGGGCCCATCACTGAGCAGTTCTTC.

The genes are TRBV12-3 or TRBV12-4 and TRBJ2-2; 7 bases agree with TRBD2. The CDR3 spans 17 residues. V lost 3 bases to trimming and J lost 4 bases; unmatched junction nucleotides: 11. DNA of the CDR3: TGTGCCAGCAGTTTGGCCGGGAGGAGAGGCTCCACCGGGGAGCTGTTTTTT. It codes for CASSLAGRRGSTGELFF.

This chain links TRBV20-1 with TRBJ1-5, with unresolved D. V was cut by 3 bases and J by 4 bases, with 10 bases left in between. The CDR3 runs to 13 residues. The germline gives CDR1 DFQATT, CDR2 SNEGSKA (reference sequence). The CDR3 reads CSASGGGNQPQHF. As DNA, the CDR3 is TGCAGTGCTAGCGGTGGCGGGAATCAGCCCCAGCATTTT.